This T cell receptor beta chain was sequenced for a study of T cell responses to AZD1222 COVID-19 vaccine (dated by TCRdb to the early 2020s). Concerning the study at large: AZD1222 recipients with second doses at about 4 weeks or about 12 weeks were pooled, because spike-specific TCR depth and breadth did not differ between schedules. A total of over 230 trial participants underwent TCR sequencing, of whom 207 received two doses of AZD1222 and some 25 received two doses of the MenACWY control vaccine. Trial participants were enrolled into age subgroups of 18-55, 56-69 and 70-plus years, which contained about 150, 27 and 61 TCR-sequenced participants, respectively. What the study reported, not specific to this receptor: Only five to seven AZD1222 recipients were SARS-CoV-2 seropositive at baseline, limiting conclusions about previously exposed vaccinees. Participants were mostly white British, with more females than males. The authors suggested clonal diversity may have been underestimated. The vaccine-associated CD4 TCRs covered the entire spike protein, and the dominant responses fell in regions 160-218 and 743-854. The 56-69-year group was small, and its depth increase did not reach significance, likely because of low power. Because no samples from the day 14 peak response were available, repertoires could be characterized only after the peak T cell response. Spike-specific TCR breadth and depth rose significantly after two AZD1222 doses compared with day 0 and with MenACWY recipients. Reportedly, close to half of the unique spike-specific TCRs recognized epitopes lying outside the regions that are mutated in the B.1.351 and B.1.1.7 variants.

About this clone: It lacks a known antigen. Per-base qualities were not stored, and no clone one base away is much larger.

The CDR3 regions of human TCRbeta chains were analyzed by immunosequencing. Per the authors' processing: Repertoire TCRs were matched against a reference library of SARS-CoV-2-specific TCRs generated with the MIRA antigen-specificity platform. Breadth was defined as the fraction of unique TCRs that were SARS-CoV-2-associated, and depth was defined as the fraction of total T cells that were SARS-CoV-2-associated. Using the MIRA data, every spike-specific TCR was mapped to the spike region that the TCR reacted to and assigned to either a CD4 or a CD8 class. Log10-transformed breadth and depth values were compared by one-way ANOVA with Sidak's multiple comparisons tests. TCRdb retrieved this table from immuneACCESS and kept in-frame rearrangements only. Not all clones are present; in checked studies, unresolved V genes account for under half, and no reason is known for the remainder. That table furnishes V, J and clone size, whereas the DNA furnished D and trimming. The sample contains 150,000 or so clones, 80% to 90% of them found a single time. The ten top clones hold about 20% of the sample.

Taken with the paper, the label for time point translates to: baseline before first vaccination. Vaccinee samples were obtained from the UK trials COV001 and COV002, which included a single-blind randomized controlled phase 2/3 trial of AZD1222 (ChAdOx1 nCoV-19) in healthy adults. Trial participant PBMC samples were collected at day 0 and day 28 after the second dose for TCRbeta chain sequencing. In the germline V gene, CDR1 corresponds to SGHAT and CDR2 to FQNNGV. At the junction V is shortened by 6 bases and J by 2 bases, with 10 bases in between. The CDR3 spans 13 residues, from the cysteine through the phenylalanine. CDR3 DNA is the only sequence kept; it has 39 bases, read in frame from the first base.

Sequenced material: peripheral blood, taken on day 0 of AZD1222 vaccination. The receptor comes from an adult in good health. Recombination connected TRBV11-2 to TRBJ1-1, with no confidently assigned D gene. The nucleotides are TGTGCCAGCAGTTCCCATACAAACACTGAAGCTTTCTTT. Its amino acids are CASSSHTNTEAFF.